This T cell receptor beta chain comes out of a study of blood T cell repertoires in COVID-19 (dated by TCRdb to between 2020 and 2021). About the investigation overall: The collaborator samples originated in the United States, Italy and Spain and spanned the acute and convalescent phases of COVID-19. The prospective study material was composed of cDNA or gDNA derived from T cells, B-cell-depleted T cells, or PBMCs. The dataset comprised deeply sampled blood TCRbeta repertoires from subjects exposed to, actively infected with, or recovered from COVID-19. The repertoires were released in a freely available public database intended as a resource for research on the immune response to SARS-CoV-2. The samples were drawn from the first 160 participants of the ongoing ImmuneRACE study and from under 1,500 subjects provided by 6 global collaborators. Nearly every sample came with metadata listing a de-identified subject ID, COVID-19 status, age in years and sex. HLA class I and class II types, where available, came from metadata supplied by the sample provider rather than from assay-based typing. On the study overall, not on this receptor specifically: The amount of clinical and demographic metadata varied by source and participant and was provided uncurated.

Note on this clone: Its recognized antigen is unknown. Qualities for individual bases were not recorded, and no much larger clone is one base off.

In Seattle, one collaborating source enrolled patients while the infection was active and tracked those patients longitudinally over the course of disease. Collaborating institutions collected whole blood in K2EDTA tubes following their own protocols. Collaborator samples were shipped for TCRbeta analysis as frozen whole blood, isolated PBMCs, or DNA extracted from either sample type. The junction shows trimming of 0 bases on V and 3 bases on J, and the gene matches do not reach 3 bases of it. The germline V gene encodes CDR1 SGHRS and CDR2 YFSETQ. Including cysteine and phenylalanine, the CDR3 has 14 amino acids. Kept here is only the CDR3 DNA, which spans 42 bases and is read in frame from base 1. TCRbeta CDR3 regions were amplified from genomic DNA by means of the immunoSEQ Assay, a bias-controlled multiplex PCR. The original methods were these. The number of nucleated cells in each sample was estimated by amplification of reference gene primers within the assay. To quantify the absolute abundance of each unique TCRbeta CDR3 rearrangement, sequence reads were collapsed and filtered. For each sample, productive Simpson clonality was calculated as the square root of Simpson's diversity index across productive rearrangements. Drawn from immuneACCESS, this table holds only the in-frame rearrangements with V and J called that TCRdb kept. Clones are partly lost; checked studies trace under half to an unresolved V gene and leave the rest unexplained. D and trimming come from the DNA, and the V and J calls and clone size come from that table. This sample comprises some 360,000 clones, around 90% of them detected only once. 3.5% to 4% of the sample goes to the ten largest clones.

The sample taken for sequencing was peripheral blood. The TCR originated in a woman between 55 and 75 years old with COVID-19, enrolled during active disease. This sequence uses TRBV5-1 and TRBJ2-7; 7 junctional bases match TRBD1. The CDR3 protein is CASSLAQGFYEQYF. The nucleotides are TGCGCCAGCAGCTTGGCACAGGGGTTCTACGAGCAGTACTTC.